This T cell receptor (beta chain) was recovered during a study of T cell repertoires in cytomegalovirus infection. On the study more broadly: Through public TCR beta signatures, both CMV infection and matching HLA type were indicated.

From germline, CDR1 is SGHTA and CDR2 FQGNSA. The germline V and J ends were trimmed by 4 bases and 4 bases, with 11 bases remaining between them. The CDR3 is 14 residues long. TCRdb re-called the reads through MiXCR, storing one row per CDR3 protein. Of fewer than 300,000 distinct CDR3 sequences listed, about 25% are singletons. Study findings and constraints: The study identified carriers of CMV plus the relevant HLA from cumulative public TCR beta family frequency. Ex vivo, HLA-C-restricted CMV-specific TCR beta clonotypes prevailed over the rest of the response.

Comments on this clonotype: Its antigen is as yet unknown.

The chain carries TRBV7-2 and TRBJ2-1, with a tentative D call TRBD2 (5 bases). The sample taken for sequencing was PBMCs. The TCR comes from a human donor in good health (CMV status not recorded). Some clones in this sample may be carry-over from other donors' samples. CDR3 region: CASSSTPGYNEQFF. The CDR3 nucleotides are TGTGCCAGCAGCTCTACCCCGGGGTACAATGAGCAGTTCTTC.